A single TCR beta chain is shown here with its context. The antigen it recognizes is unknown. No clone much larger than this one lies a single base away; base qualities are absent. The data were taken from a study of shared clonotypes between healthy human individuals (TCRdb year 2020). Concerning the study at large: The cohort included a few men and a couple of women between 18 and 49 years of age. Libraries were prepared and TCR repertoires were sequenced by different laboratories using diverse techniques, in order to increase sequencing depth and limit assay-specific biases. Between about 0.85 and 9.5 billion PBMCs per donor were obtained by leukapheresis. To estimate repertoire size and how much clonotypes are shared between individuals, the study performed deep sequencing of blood TCR repertoires from a handful of healthy adults. For each donor, CD4 naive and CD4 memory were each given three plates, CD8 naive was given two plates, and CD8 memory was given one plate.

The CDR3 runs 15 residues from the cysteine to the phenylalanine. Kept here is only the CDR3 DNA, which spans 45 bases and is read in frame from base 1. From the germline V gene, CDR1 is SGDLS and CDR2 is YYNGEE. V is pared back by 4 bases and J by 2 bases, with 13 bases lying between the germline termini. Using the deep immunoSEQ assay, TCR CDR3 regions were amplified from genomic DNA by multiplex PCR. Extracted genomic DNA from each cell subset was distributed evenly across all wells of several immunoSEQ 96-well plates, and each plate was treated as a replicate. Each replicate PCR for sorted subsets received about 220 ng genomic DNA, equal to about 30,000 T cell genomes. The purified libraries were quantified using a Qubit 3.0 fluorometer, sized with a Bioanalyzer 2100, and then quantified again using the KAPA Library Quantification kit. Every immunoSEQ 96-well plate was sequenced on a separate single-read 150-cycle Illumina NextSeq 550 flow cell. In the original analysis: The immunoSEQ output contained only junctional sequences without quality scores, so filtering could not match that applied to full-length reads. To assign V/J genes and CDR3, sequences were annotated against IMGT germline references using PyIR, a Python wrapper for IgBLAST v1.9. Reads were filtered out if the reads had weak V/J assignments (E-value above 1e-6), no CDR3, stop codons, out-of-frame junctions, or ambiguous translated residues. A V3J clonotype was defined by an identical inferred V gene, J gene, and CDR3 amino acid sequence. The percentage overlap between two repertoires was calculated by dividing the number of shared unique clonotypes by the size of the smaller repertoire. RTK rarefaction, the Chao1 estimator, and Recon v2.1 estimates of unobserved clonotypes were used to assess repertoire richness. Generation probabilities were computed with OLGA for all TCRbeta clonotypes obtained by the gDNA method from four donors. TCRdb's version of the immuneACCESS table is confined to in-frame rearrangements and falls short of the full clone set. An unresolved V gene accounts for under half of the shortfall where checked; the remainder is of unknown origin. That table supplies the V and J calls and clone size; D and trimming were determined from the DNA. The sample records about 2.3 million clones, 93% of which are singletons. Together, the top ten hold about 0.41% of the sample.

Healthy HIV-negative adults with no recently reported acute infections or vaccinations were included as donors. All donors were Caucasian adults living in Nashville, Tennessee, USA. CD4+ T cells were enriched through magnetic negative selection, after which naive cells were positively selected on CD45RA and the remaining negative fraction served as the memory subset. After blood collection by leukapheresis, PBMCs were isolated using Ficoll-Histopaque density gradient centrifugation and then cryopreserved in the vapor phase of liquid nitrogen. Analytical flow cytometry was used to check the purity and quantity of each magnetically sorted T cell population. Genomic DNA was isolated from every sorted fraction and measured by UV absorbance on a Nanodrop 2000c. Broad study findings and their caveats: Only blood was sampled, and tissue TCR repertoires likely differ from those in blood. Larger estimated clonotype richness was generally found for naive subsets than for memory subsets. Rarefaction of sorted-subset datasets indicated incomplete sequencing despite the large sequencing depth. Because the study included a small number of donors, the genetic and exposure-history diversity represented was limited. Compared with non-shared clonotypes, clonotypes shared by all four sorted-subset donors had higher generation probabilities. Based on pairwise subsampling, the degree of clonotype sharing among donors was expected to be affected by sequencing depth. Across several donors, about 5% of naive CD4, over 3% of naive CD8, about 2.3% of memory CD4, and 0.4% to 0.45% of memory CD8 clonotypes were shared.

The V and J segments used are TRBV9 and TRBJ1-3; the best D guess is TRBD1, with 5 bases matching. The sample taken for sequencing was naive CD4+ T cells from PBMCs. The cell subset or site tag for this specimen amounts to: CD45RA+ positively selected. The sequence derives from a man aged 18 to 30 in good health. Some clones in this sample may be carry-over from other donors' samples. The nucleotide sequence is TGTGCCAGCAGCCGGGACCCGGGGCCTGGAAACACCATATATTTT. It translates to CASSRDPGPGNTIYF.